The 3 T cell receptor beta chains presented below share a single source sample, sequenced in a study of PD-1 blockade in classical Hodgkin lymphoma. Data came from immunoSEQ multiplex PCR; TCRdb stores just in-frame clones and leaves some out. The sample consists of 89,000 or so clones, around nine tenths of them appearing once. Relapse was seen in all patients after autologous stem cell transplantation, and brentuximab vedotin exposure was variable. Sequenced material: peripheral blood mononuclear cells (PBMCs), taken before the second cycle of nivolumab. The receptor source for this set is a human donor with classical Hodgkin lymphoma.

Details on this clone: A read error may account for a junction end that differs from germline. The chain is built from TRBV7-7 and TRBJ2-1; the D gene is possibly TRBD2 (6 bases). CDR3 length equals 17 residues. Germline CDR1 SSHAT, CDR2 FNYEAQ (reference sequence). The CDR3 DNA sequence: TGTGCTAGCAGCTTAGGTGGGGGGAAGAGTTACTACAATGAGCAGTTCTTC. It is translated as CASSLGGGKSYYNEQFF. Drawing the rest from reference TRBV7-7 and TRBJ2-1, the complete variable domain is GAGVSQSPRYKVTKRGQDVTLRCDPISSHATLYWYQQALGQGPEFLTYFNYEAQPDKSGLPSDRFSAERPEGSISTLTIQRTEQRDSAMYRCASSLGGGKSYYNEQFFGPGTRLTVL.

The chain joins TRBV28 to TRBJ1-1, with D possibly being TRBD1 (5 bases). Between the trimmed V and J ends, which lost 2 bases and 2 bases, there was a span of 9 bases. This CDR3 has 14 residues. Looked up from germline, CDR1 is MDHEN and CDR2 is SYDVKM. Written as DNA, the CDR3 is TGTGCCAGCAGTTTAGGGACGGTCAACACTGAAGCTTTCTTT. Its protein product is CASSLGTVNTEAFF.

The CDR3 DNA reads TGTGCCAGCAGGCCGGGACAGGGGGTTGCCGCTTTCTTT. Encoded protein: CASRPGQGVAAFF. The chain is built from TRBV6-5 and TRBJ1-1; TRBD1 matches at 11 bases. This CDR3 is 13 amino acids long. Looked up from germline, CDR1 is MNHEY and CDR2 is SVGAGI. Trimming at V came to 6 bases and at J to 11 bases, leaving 8 bases not matched to a gene.